One sample yielded the 2 T cell receptor beta chains listed below, sequenced in a study of blood T cell repertoires in COVID-19. The table came from immunoSEQ multiplex PCR; TCRdb's copy has only in-frame clones and leaves some out. Among about 160,000 clones listed, around 80% were seen once. The specimen was peripheral blood. The receptors were sampled from a man between 60 and 75 years old with acute or convalescent COVID-19.

The chain employs TRBV28 and TRBJ1-2, with D unresolved. This CDR3 contains 13 residues. The germline CDR1 and CDR2 sequences are MDHEN and SYDVKM. V lost 1 base and J 4 bases, leaving 7 bases between the germline ends. Here the CDR3 reads CASSLLGSYGYTF. CDR3 bases: TGTGCCAGCAGTTTATTGGGGAGCTATGGCTACACCTTC.

CDR3 DNA sequence: TGCAGCGGGACACTACGCCGCACAGATACGCAGTATTTT. Amino acids: CSGTLRRTDTQYF. This sequence joins TRBV29-1 and TRBJ2-3; weak D call: TRBD1 (5 bases). V shed 7 bases and J shed 1 base, with 12 bases lying between them. In germline, CDR1 is SQVTM, CDR2 ANQGSEA. CDR3 length: 13 residues.